The next 9 T cell receptor beta chains were all read from a single sample in a study of blood T cell repertoires in COVID-19 (dated by TCRdb to about 2020). Library preparation used the immunoSEQ multiplex PCR assay. TCRdb limited this immuneACCESS table to in-frame rearrangements with V and J called. A share of clones is missing; checked studies link under half to unresolved V genes, and the rest is unexplained. In this sample the table shows a few hundred thousand clones, roughly 86% of which occur a single time. In total, the top ten clones hold 2.9% of the sample. The sequencing sample was made of PBMCs or T cells enriched from blood (not recorded which). The receptors originated from a woman in her fifties or sixties who had been exposed to COVID-19.

The J gene is TRBJ2-7, the V gene TRBV27; 8 bases are shared with TRBD2. The CDR3 length is 15 residues. Germline V gene sequence: CDR1 MNHEY, CDR2 SMNVEV (reference sequence). With 2 bases clipped from V and 2 bases from J, the junction kept 5 bases outside the gene matches. CDR3 nucleotides: TGTGCCAGCAGTTTAGACGGGGGGGTAACCTACGAGCAGTACTTC. It specifies CASSLDGGVTYEQYF.

The V call is TRBV28, the J call TRBJ1-5; no clear D gene. CDR1 is MDHEN and CDR2 is SYDVKM in the germline V gene. Trimming cost V 6 bases and J 7 bases, with 10 bases left between them. This CDR3 spans 12 amino acids. The CDR3 here is CASSPGEQPQHF. CDR3 DNA sequence: TGTGCCAGCAGCCCCGGGGAACAGCCCCAGCATTTT.

The genes are TRBV9 and TRBJ1-6; 9 bases are shared with TRBD1. Germline V gives CDR1 SGDLS, CDR2 YYNGEE. The junction had 18 bases not matched to a gene; V was cut back by 4 bases and J by 10 bases. This CDR3 is built from 18 residues. As DNA, the CDR3 is TGTGCCAGCAGCCCCCAAGGGAGTTTAACAGGGGGCCAATCACCCCTCCACTTT. Amino acids: CASSPQGSLTGGQSPLHF.

The chain joins TRBV5-1 to TRBJ2-1; TRBD2 matches 14 bases. The CDR3 runs to 18 residues. CDR1 is SGHRS and CDR2 is YFSETQ in the germline V gene. Trimming took 4 bases from V and 7 from J; bases not matched to a gene: 13. The CDR3 coding sequence is TGCGCCAGCAGCCCGGAAGGACTAGCGGGGGGACGGCGGAATGAGCAGTTCTTC. Translating it yields CASSPEGLAGGRRNEQFF.

The rearrangement uses TRBV11-3 and TRBJ2-1, with TRBD1 matching 7 bases. With V trimmed by 5 bases and J by 4 bases, 8 bases remained unmatched. This CDR3 contains 15 residues. CDR1 is SGHNT, CDR2 YENEEA, per germline. CDR3 protein: CASSLEGQSYNEQFF. CDR3 nucleotides: TGTGCCAGCAGCCTCGAGGGACAGTCGTACAATGAGCAGTTCTTC.

The chain links TRBV2 to TRBJ2-7; D not resolved. CDR1 and CDR2 (germline): SNHLY, FYNNEI. Trimming left V 2 bases short and J 3 bases short, with 14 bases between. This CDR3 region has 15 residues. In nucleotides, the CDR3 is TGTGCCAGCAGTGAACGATCCAAAACAATCTACGAGCAGTACTTC. It translates to CASSERSKTIYEQYF.

The rearrangement joins TRBV27 to TRBJ1-2, with 7 positions matching TRBD1. V dropped 6 bases and J dropped 5; count of bases not matched to a gene: 3. The CDR3 length is 12 residues. Germline assignment: CDR1 MNHEY and CDR2 SMNVEV (reference sequence). This chain's CDR3 is CASRGQTYGYTF. CDR3 bases: TGTGCCAGCAGGGGACAGACATATGGCTACACCTTC.

The chain recombines TRBV19 with TRBJ2-2; 12 bases agree with TRBD2. This CDR3 region has 18 residues. Trimming at V came to 1 base and at J to 5 bases, leaving 8 bases not matched to a gene. Per germline, CDR1 LNHDA and CDR2 SQIVND (reference sequence). DNA of the CDR3: TGTGCCAGTAGTATAGCCTCGACTAGCGGGGGAAGTACCGGGGAGCTGTTTTTT. Its protein is CASSIASTSGGSTGELFF.

The chain recombines TRBV11-2 with TRBJ2-7; 8 bases line up with TRBD1. The V and J ends lost 4 bases and 2 bases, in that order; junction bases with no gene match: 7. The length of the CDR3 is 15 residues. Germline CDR1 and CDR2: SGHAT and FQNNGV. In nucleotides, the CDR3 is TGTGCCAGCAGCTCTTTACAGGGGGACACCTACGAGCAGTACTTC. Its translation is CASSSLQGDTYEQYF.